This T cell receptor beta chain was sequenced for a study of Graves' ophthalmopathy and Graves' hyperthyroidism. The wider study: Prior to any treatment, peripheral blood was collected at the time of initial diagnosis.

This clonotype occurred many times. Amplification of the TCR beta CDR3 regions used RNA transcripts (as template). HTBI primers were employed in first-round RT-PCR, then a second-round multiplex PCR followed. TCRdb re-called the multiplex PCR reads with MiXCR, one entry per CDR3 protein. The sample yields 300,000 to 400,000 distinct CDR3 sequences, 17% seen once. This CDR3 is 14 amino acids long. V was pared by 3 bases and J by 2 bases, with 13 bases between. Germline V gene lookup returns CDR1 DFQATT and CDR2 SNEGSKA (reference sequence). The V and J genes are TRBV20-1 and TRBJ2-5; D not resolved. Specimen: peripheral blood. The source of this sequence is an adult man with Graves' ophthalmopathy. CDR3 protein: CSARTLDIQETQYF. In DNA form, the CDR3 reads TGCAGTGCTAGGACTCTAGACATTCAAGAGACCCAGTACTTC.